This section outlines one T cell receptor beta chain sequence together with its context. The antigen is unknown. This entry is derived from a study of T cell responses to AZD1222 COVID-19 vaccine. Regarding the study as a whole: Per reports, nearly half of all spike-specific TCRs target regions that are unmutated in variants.

Libraries were prepared by immunoSEQ multiplex PCR; TCRdb keeps only in-frame clonotypes and omits some of them. The sample holds over 85,000 clones, just under 95% seen once. The sequence was obtained from an adult in good health. Here the sequenced sample was peripheral blood, taken on day 0 of AZD1222 vaccination.

The CDR3 loop is CASSAYRGPGYTF. The CDR3 coding sequence is TGTGCCAGCAGCGCTTACAGGGGGCCAGGCTACACCTTC. This rearrangement joins TRBV7-2 to TRBJ1-2, with 9 bases lining up with TRBD1. The V segment lost 5 bases and the J segment 8 bases; nucleotides outside the gene matches: 6. The CDR3 extends over 13 amino acids. Germline V gene lookup returns CDR1 SGHTA and CDR2 FQGNSA.